This T cell receptor (beta chain) was sequenced in a study of neurological immune-mediated disorders. Study conclusions and caveats: For the multiple sclerosis repertoire cluster, no association with any clinical or MRI feature was found. Phylogenetic grouping assigned the repertoires of 18 of 34 multiple sclerosis patients to a single related-CDR3 cluster, representing a possible signature. The greatest degree of TCR clonal expansion was observed in HTLV-1-associated myelopathy, with the lowest in multiple sclerosis, below that of healthy controls.

At least ten counts were recorded for this clonotype. The antigen remains undetermined. Sequencing of 15-18 subjects in each run yielded over 200 million TCR-beta sequences. Using its own MiXCR run on the 5' RACE reads, TCRdb lists one record per CDR3 protein. The sample holds about 60,000 distinct CDR3 sequences, approximately 3.1% seen once. Germline loops: CDR1 SGDLS, CDR2 YYNGEE. The CDR3 totals 14 residues. V shed 3 bases and J shed 8 bases, with 14 bases lying between them. The rearrangement links TRBV9 to TRBJ1-4, with unresolved D. The source material was PBMCs. This sequence was found in a woman in her sixties or seventies with multiple sclerosis. DNA for the CDR3: TGTGCCAGCAGCGCCCGGGTAACCGGGGAAAAACTGTTTTTT. Its protein product is CASSARVTGEKLFF.